The 15 T cell receptor beta chains reported below all come from one sample, sequenced in a study of blood T cell repertoires in COVID-19. The table came from immunoSEQ multiplex PCR; TCRdb's copy has only in-frame clones and leaves some out. The profile shows fewer than 300,000 clones, 85% of them singletons. Sequenced sample: PBMCs or T cells enriched from blood (not recorded which). Receptors were obtained from a woman in her fifties or sixties who had recovered from COVID-19.

The chain joins TRBV18 to TRBJ2-3, with TRBD2 identical over 7 bases. CDR3 length: 15 amino acids. The germline gives CDR1 KGHSH, CDR2 LQKENI. Germline trimming cut 6 bases from V and 1 base from J; bases unmatched to any gene: 7. The CDR3 region is CASSREAGGTDTQYF. For the CDR3, the DNA is TGTGCCAGCTCTAGAGAGGCGGGGGGCACAGATACGCAGTATTTT.

The chain carries TRBV12-3 or TRBV12-4 and TRBJ1-2, with TRBD1 matching 11 bases. The CDR3 length is 13 residues. V was pared by 5 bases and J by 7 bases, with 3 bases of the junction left unmatched. The CDR3 region is CASSIGTGGGYTF. The DNA for the CDR3 is TGTGCCAGCAGTATCGGGACAGGGGGTGGCTACACCTTC.

The V call is TRBV24-1, the J call TRBJ2-1; 7 bases are shared with TRBD1. The J segment lost 6 bases and the V segment lost 2 bases, leaving 3 bases of the junction unmatched. The CDR3 has 14 amino acids. The germline V gene has CDR1 KGHDR and CDR2 SFDVKD. The CDR3 region is CATSDSGTVNEQFF. CDR3 DNA sequence: TGTGCCACCAGTGATTCAGGGACAGTCAATGAGCAGTTCTTC.

The rearrangement joins TRBV7-9 to TRBJ1-1; perhaps TRBD1 as D (5 bases). Trimming cost V 7 bases and J 1 base, with 16 bases left between them. The CDR3 has 15 amino acids. Germline lookup yields CDR1 SEHNR and CDR2 FQNEAQ (reference sequence). The CDR3 nucleotides are TGTGCCAGCAACAATAGGCGGGACGGGAACACTGAAGCTTTCTTT. This gives the protein CASNNRRDGNTEAFF. Using reference TRBV7-9 and TRBJ1-1 for the parts outside the CDR3, the full variable domain is DTGVSQNPRHKITKRGQNVTFRCDPISEHNRLYWYRQTLGQGPEFLTYFQNEAQLEKSRLLSDRFSAERPKGSFSTLEIQRTEQGDSAMYLCASNNRRDGNTEAFFGQGTRLTVV.

The chain links TRBV25-1 to TRBJ2-4; TRBD2 aligns across 11 bases. The CDR3 is made up of 16 amino acids. CDR1 is MGHDK, CDR2 SYGVNS, per germline. V trimming: 5 bases; J trimming: 6 bases; junction bases outside the gene matches: 9. In nucleotides, the CDR3 is TGTGCCAGCAGTTCATACGGGACTAGCGGTGTAAACATTCAGTACTTC. Translation: CASSSYGTSGVNIQYF.

This clone has at least ten counts. V gene TRBV6-5 combines with J gene TRBJ2-7; tentatively, D is TRBD1 (5 bases). Germline assignment: CDR1 MNHEY and CDR2 SVGAGI. This CDR3 is 16 amino acids long. V lost 0 bases and J lost 1, with 13 bases in between. The chain's CDR3 is CASSYSGQASSYEQYF. CDR3 nucleotides: TGTGCCAGCAGTTACTCGGGGCAGGCCAGTTCCTACGAGCAGTACTTC.

The chain couples TRBV2 to TRBJ2-7; D may be TRBD1 (6 bases). The germline CDR1 and CDR2 sequences are SNHLY and FYNNEI. There are 14 residues in the CDR3. Trimming took 7 bases from V and 0 from J, leaving 13 bases between them. CDR3 coding DNA: TGTGCCAGCAAACGACAGGAAGTCTCCTACGAGCAGTACTTC. It yields the protein CASKRQEVSYEQYF.

The CDR3 loop is CATSRLRTGVEGYTF. CDR3 nucleotides: TGTGCCACCAGCAGACTCAGGACAGGGGTTGAAGGCTACACCTTC. The V and J genes are TRBV15 and TRBJ1-2, with 9 bases matching TRBD1. The CDR3 is made up of 15 amino acids. V shed 2 bases, J shed 8 bases, and the junction held 9 bases outside the gene matches. Per germline, CDR1 LNHNV and CDR2 YYDKDF (reference sequence).

The V call is TRBV29-1, the J call TRBJ2-1; 12 nucleotides align to TRBD2. Unmatched junction bases numbered 6, after V lost 3 bases and J lost 0 bases. The CDR3 has 17 amino acids. Looked up from germline, CDR1 is SQVTM and CDR2 is ANQGSEA. The CDR3, as DNA: TGCAGCGTTGACGGGACTAGCGGGTTCGCCTCCTACAATGAGCAGTTCTTC. Encoded protein: CSVDGTSGFASYNEQFF.

V and J are TRBV18 and TRBJ2-7; 7 bases agree with TRBD2. The CDR3 is 14 amino acids. Germline CDR1 KGHSH, CDR2 LQKENI. The trim removed 3 bases at V and 6 bases at J, leaving 8 bases unmatched. CDR3 sequence reads: CASSPRGWGSEQYF. As DNA, the CDR3 is TGTGCCAGCTCACCGCGGGGGTGGGGGTCCGAGCAGTACTTC.

The rearrangement links TRBV29-1 to TRBJ1-3, with D hard to call. The germline V and J ends were trimmed by 2 bases and 2 bases, with 7 bases remaining between them. This CDR3 has 13 amino acids. In germline, CDR1 is SQVTM, CDR2 ANQGSEA. The CDR3 reads CSVEQAAGNTIYF. CDR3 nucleotide sequence: TGCAGCGTTGAACAGGCCGCTGGAAACACCATATATTTT. Full variable domain (missing parts from reference TRBV29-1 and TRBJ1-3): SAVISQKPSRDICQRGTSLTIQCQVDSQVTMMFWYRQQPGQSLTLIATANQGSEATYESGFVIDKFPISRPNLTFSTLTVSNMSPEDSSIYLCSVEQAAGNTIYFGEGSWLTVV.

As DNA, the CDR3 is TGTGCCACCAGTGGTTCAGGGCCCTACAATGAGCAGTTCTTC. This sequence encodes CATSGSGPYNEQFF. This chain joins TRBV24-1 and TRBJ2-1; a weak D match, TRBD1 (5 bases). Trimming cost V 5 bases and J 2 bases, with 9 bases left between them. This CDR3 is built from 14 residues. Germline CDR1 and CDR2: KGHDR and SFDVKD.

The rearrangement uses TRBV3-1 (or the pseudogene TRBV3-2) and TRBJ1-5; 7 bases fit TRBD1. Per germline, CDR1 LGHDT and CDR2 YNNKEL (reference sequence). With V trimmed by 4 bases and J by 7 bases, 7 bases remained unmatched. This CDR3 spans 14 amino acids. This chain's CDR3 is CASSRNRGAQPQHF. CDR3 nucleotides: TGTGCCAGCAGCCGAAACAGGGGAGCACAGCCCCAGCATTTT.

V and J are TRBV25-1 and TRBJ1-6, with a tentative D call TRBD1 (5 bases). V dropped 6 bases and J dropped 7 bases, with 10 bases sitting between them. CDR3 size: 13 residues. Germline V gives CDR1 MGHDK, CDR2 SYGVNS. The CDR3 nucleotides read TGTGCCAGCAGACAGGTCCAGAATTCACCCCTCCACTTT. It is translated as CASRQVQNSPLHF.

The chain employs TRBV6-5 and TRBJ2-3; 9 bases fit TRBD1. The CDR3 has 15 residues. Germline CDR1 MNHEY, CDR2 SVGAGI. V lost 6 bases, J lost 3 bases, and 7 bases stayed unmatched. The CDR3 nucleotides are TGTGCCAGCAGCAGTAACAGGGGGCGGACAGATACGCAGTATTTT. This codes for CASSSNRGRTDTQYF.